The 21 T cell receptor beta chains listed next were all sequenced from one sample in a study of T cell responses to AZD1222 COVID-19 vaccine. Sequencing was performed with immunoSEQ multiplex PCR; in TCRdb, only in-frame clones are kept and a portion is missing. Counted here are 100,000 to 140,000 clones, 70% to 90% occurring once; the ten biggest clones make up approximately 4.8%. The specimen was peripheral blood, collected 28 days after the second AZD1222 dose. These receptors all stem from an adult who received the AZD1222 COVID-19 vaccine.

This chain links TRBV27 with TRBJ1-2, with D possibly TRBD1 on 5 matching bases. The CDR3 loop spans 15 amino acids. Trimming stripped 8 bases from V and 0 bases from J, with 16 bases between. Germline V gene lookup returns CDR1 MNHEY and CDR2 SMNVEV (reference sequence). The CDR3 DNA sequence: TGTGCCAGCTTTTCCCTCAGGGAGCCTAACTATGGCTACACCTTC. As protein: CASFSLREPNYGYTF.

The V call is TRBV27, the J call TRBJ1-4; 7 bases map to TRBD1. Germline V gene data show CDR1 as MNHEY and CDR2 as SMNVEV (reference sequence). The junction had 9 bases not matched to a gene; V was cut back by 3 bases and J by 5 bases. CDR3 length: 16 residues. DNA for the CDR3: TGTGCCAGCAGTTTGGGCAGGGGGGGCCGAAATGAAAAACTGTTTTTT. This codes for CASSLGRGGRNEKLFF.

V is TRBV19 and J is TRBJ2-1, with TRBD1 matching 7 bases. V lost 3 bases, J lost 10 bases, and 6 bases stayed unmatched. The CDR3 has 13 residues. Germline V gene lookup returns CDR1 LNHDA and CDR2 SQIVND (reference sequence). CDR3 in amino acids: CASSILGGGEQFF. CDR3 DNA: TGTGCCAGTAGTATTTTAGGGGGCGGAGAGCAGTTCTTC. The full variable domain, completed using reference TRBV19 and TRBJ2-1, is DGGITQSPKYLFRKEGQNVTLSCEQNLNHDAMYWYRQDPGQGLRLIYYSQIVNDFQKGDIAEGYSVSREKKESFPLTVTSAQKNPTAFYLCASSILGGGEQFFGPGTRLTVL.

The genes are TRBV2 and TRBJ1-6, with D possibly matching TRBD1 (6 bases). Trimming pared 8 bases from V and 7 bases from J, leaving 15 bases between. This CDR3 spans 14 amino acids. Looked up from germline, CDR1 is SNHLY and CDR2 is FYNNEI. The CDR3 loop reads CASVVGGQNSPLHF. CDR3 DNA: TGTGCCAGCGTCGTTGGGGGGCAAAATTCACCCCTCCACTTT. Filled out from reference TRBV2 and TRBJ1-6, the complete variable domain reads EPEVTQTPSHQVTQMGQEVILRCVPISNHLYFYWYRQILGQKVEFLVSFYNNEISEKSEIFDDQFSVERPDGSNFTLKIRSTKLEDSAMYFCASVVGGQNSPLHFGNGTRLTVT.

The CDR3 sequence is CASSLSGLHEQYF. In nucleotides, the CDR3 is TGTGCCAGCAGTTTATCGGGCCTCCACGAGCAGTACTTC. J is TRBJ2-7 and V is TRBV27; D is uncertain. CDR3 length: 13 amino acids. Trimming shortened V by 0 bases and J by 5 bases, and 8 bases separated the two germline ends. Germline loops: CDR1 MNHEY, CDR2 SMNVEV (reference sequence).

The chain is built from TRBV5-1 and TRBJ1-5; 9 bases are a match to TRBD1. V shed 4 bases, J shed 4 bases, and the junction held 3 bases outside the gene matches. CDR3 length: 14 amino acids. Germline V CDR1 and CDR2: SGHRS, YFSETQ. The CDR3 sequence: CASSTGTGNQPQHF. The CDR3 region has the DNA TGCGCCAGCAGCACGGGGACAGGGAATCAGCCCCAGCATTTT. Complete variable domain (other parts from reference TRBV5-1 and TRBJ1-5): KAGVTQTPRYLIKTRGQQVTLSCSPISGHRSVSWYQQTPGQGLQFLFEYFSETQRNKGNFPGRFSGRQFSNSRSEMNVSTLELGDSALYLCASSTGTGNQPQHFGDGTRLSIL.

The rearrangement uses TRBV7-3 and TRBJ2-5, with 9 positions matching TRBD1. V was pared by 4 bases and J by 6 bases, with 6 bases of the junction left unmatched. The germline gives CDR1 SGHTA, CDR2 FQGTGA. This CDR3 has 14 residues. This CDR3 reads CASSYTGGAQTQYF. CDR3 nucleotide sequence: TGTGCCAGCAGCTATACAGGGGGCGCACAGACCCAGTACTTC. The whole variable domain, filled in from reference TRBV7-3 and TRBJ2-5, reads GAGVSQTPSNKVTEKGKYVELRCDPISGHTALYWYRQSLGQGPEFLIYFQGTGAADDSGLPNDRFFAVRPEGSVSTLKIQRTERGDSAVYLCASSYTGGAQTQYFGPGTRLLVL.

The chain uses TRBV5-5 and TRBJ1-4, with 11 bases identical to TRBD1. The CDR3 has 15 residues. With 3 bases clipped from V and 6 bases from J, the junction kept 4 bases outside the gene matches. Per the germline V gene, CDR1 is SGHKS and CDR2 is YYEKEE (reference sequence). CDR3 sequence reads: CASSYRDRGYEKLFF. CDR3 DNA sequence: TGTGCCAGCAGCTACCGGGACAGGGGGTATGAAAAACTGTTTTTT.

The chain is built from TRBV2 and TRBJ1-5; no definite D call. Germline loops: CDR1 SNHLY, CDR2 FYNNEI. The CDR3 has 14 residues. Between the trimmed V and J ends, which lost 4 bases and 0 bases, there was a span of 7 bases. The CDR3: CASSVGTSNQPQHF. As DNA, the CDR3 is TGTGCCAGCAGTGTAGGAACTAGCAATCAGCCCCAGCATTTT.

The genes are TRBV28 and TRBJ1-4; no definite D call. Germline assignment: CDR1 MDHEN and CDR2 SYDVKM. The V end lost 7 bases, the J end lost 4 bases, and 13 bases lay between the germline ends. CDR3 size: 14 residues. CDR3 nucleotide sequence: TGTGCCAGCAAGAGGGCGGGGATTAATGAAAAACTGTTTTTT. The encoded protein is CASKRAGINEKLFF.

This clone was detected only once. J is TRBJ2-5 and V is TRBV12-3 or TRBV12-4; D remains ambiguous. The ends were cut back, 8 bases at V and 1 base at J, with 11 bases in the middle. This CDR3 comprises 13 residues. The CDR3 DNA follows: TGTGCCAGCTCCCGTAACATCCAAGAGACCCAGTACTTC. Translated: CASSRNIQETQYF.

V usage is TRBV5-1 and J usage is TRBJ2-3; TRBD2 matches at 8 bases. From germline, CDR1 is SGHRS and CDR2 YFSETQ. This CDR3 has 16 amino acids. V shed 4 bases, J shed 2 bases, and the junction held 9 bases outside the gene matches. In nucleotides, the CDR3 is TGCGCCAGCAGCCCGGGGGCCGGGGGGGCCACAGATACGCAGTATTTT. Amino acids: CASSPGAGGATDTQYF.

The chain employs TRBV5-1 and TRBJ2-6; tentatively, D is TRBD1 (6 bases). The CDR3 sequence is 16 residues long. Germline V gene sequence: CDR1 SGHRS, CDR2 YFSETQ. The V end lost 7 bases, the J end lost 0 bases, and 14 bases lay between the germline ends. This chain's CDR3 is CASGQGPSSGANVLTF. Written as DNA, the CDR3 is TGCGCCAGCGGTCAGGGGCCCAGCTCTGGGGCCAACGTCCTGACTTTC.

V is TRBV29-1 and J is TRBJ1-1; TRBD1 aligns across 7 bases. With 3 bases clipped from V and 0 bases from J, the junction kept 1 base outside the gene matches. The CDR3 runs to 13 residues. Germline CDR1 reads SQVTM; CDR2 reads ANQGSEA. DNA of the CDR3: TGCAGCGTTGACAGGGGGATGAACACTGAAGCTTTCTTT. Its translation is CSVDRGMNTEAFF.

There are a few counts of this clone. This rearrangement joins TRBV4-2 to TRBJ1-2; no firm D call. The germline V gene has CDR1 LGHNA and CDR2 YNFKEQ. This CDR3 spans 13 amino acids. Trimming cost V 1 base and J 7 bases, with 10 bases left between them. The DNA of the CDR3 is TGTGCCAGCAGCCAAGGGGTCGGAGCTGGCTACACCTTC. Translated: CASSQGVGAGYTF.

V gene TRBV6-1 combines with J gene TRBJ2-7, with TRBD1 matching over 7 bases. The CDR3 totals 14 residues. Losses at the gene ends were 2 bases for V and 9 bases for J; bases not matched to a gene: 10. Germline assignment: CDR1 MNHNS and CDR2 SASEGT. CDR3 sequence: CASSELGTVYRQYF. DNA of the CDR3: TGTGCCAGCAGTGAACTCGGGACAGTGTATCGGCAGTACTTC.

This clone was seen a handful of times. CDR3 bases: TGTGCCAGCAGCTTAGATCTCCCGTTCACTGAAGCTTTCTTT. It specifies CASSLDLPFTEAFF. The gene calls are TRBV11-2 and TRBJ1-1; the D is unclear. V dropped 0 bases and J dropped 4 bases, with 9 bases sitting between them. This CDR3 has 14 amino acids. In germline, CDR1 is SGHAT, CDR2 FQNNGV.

The V gene is TRBV6-2 or TRBV6-3, the J gene TRBJ2-5; no firm D call. The V end was cut by 2 bases, the J end by 0 bases, with 13 bases between. Germline V gene sequence: CDR1 MNHEY, CDR2 SVGEGT. CDR3 size: 16 residues. In nucleotides, the CDR3 is TGTGCCAGCAGTTACAGGAGTCCGGAGTACCAAGAGACCCAGTACTTC. It encodes CASSYRSPEYQETQYF.

This chain links TRBV6-5 with TRBJ1-4, with 7 bases fitting TRBD1. The CDR3 covers 14 residues. Germline lookup yields CDR1 MNHEY and CDR2 SVGAGI. Trimming cost V 4 bases and J 7 bases; bases outside gene matches: 6. The CDR3 sequence is CASSLTGVTEKLFF. CDR3 DNA: TGTGCCAGCAGTTTAACAGGGGTTACTGAAAAACTGTTTTTT.

The chain joins TRBV19 to TRBJ2-3, with D perhaps assigned TRBD1 or TRBD2 (5 bases each). Germline CDR1 LNHDA, CDR2 SQIVND (reference sequence). The CDR3 is 17 residues long. Trimming removed 3 bases from V and 3 bases from J, with 19 bases in between. The CDR3 nucleotides read TGTGCCAGTAGTATTGGCCGAGGGGTAGTTCGGACAGATACGCAGTATTTT. Its translation is CASSIGRGVVRTDTQYF.

The CDR3 reads CASSQEGTGRTYEQYF. CDR3 nucleotides: TGTGCCAGCAGCCAAGAGGGGACAGGGAGGACTTACGAGCAGTACTTC. The rearrangement links TRBV3-1 (or the pseudogene TRBV3-2) to TRBJ2-7; TRBD1 matches 9 bases. Trimming at V came to 0 bases and at J to 4 bases, leaving 7 bases not matched to a gene. The CDR3 has 16 amino acids. CDR1 is LGHDT, CDR2 YNNKEL, per germline (reference sequence).